A single sample is the source of the 30 T cell receptor beta chains below, sequenced in a study of blood T cell repertoires in COVID-19. Produced via immunoSEQ multiplex PCR; TCRdb's table is partial and in-frame only. The sample records about 100,000 clones, 80% to 85% being singletons. Source material: peripheral blood. The receptors here all came from a man between 65 and 85 years old with active or convalescent COVID-19.

The CDR3 here is CASREAGMETQYF. CDR3 nucleotide sequence: TGTGCCAGCAGAGAGGCAGGGATGGAGACCCAGTACTTC. The chain uses TRBV6-5 and TRBJ2-5, with a weak D call TRBD1 (5 bases). Trimming stripped 6 bases from V and 5 bases from J, with 13 bases between. Germline CDR1 and CDR2: MNHEY and SVGAGI. This CDR3 region has 13 residues.

Many counts were recorded for this clone. The chain is built from TRBV7-8 and TRBJ2-1, with 10 bases aligning to TRBD2. Germline trimming cut 3 bases from V and 8 bases from J; bases unmatched to any gene: 4. CDR3 length: 14 residues. Looked up from germline, CDR1 is SGHVS and CDR2 is FQNEAQ. This CDR3 is CASSFITSGDEQFF. The CDR3 coding sequence is TGTGCCAGCAGCTTTATTACTAGCGGGGATGAGCAGTTCTTC.

This clone was seen once. The chain links TRBV5-1 to TRBJ1-2, with 10 nucleotides matching TRBD1. Germline lookup yields CDR1 SGHRS and CDR2 YFSETQ. The ends lost 1 base at V and 4 bases at J; junction bases unmatched: 10. This CDR3 is built from 17 residues. The CDR3 nucleotides are TGCGCCAGCAGCTTGCGAGACAGGGGGCCACTGGGCTATGGCTACACCTTC. As protein: CASSLRDRGPLGYGYTF.

The chain couples TRBV28 to TRBJ1-4; tentatively, D is TRBD1 (5 bases). The V end lost 10 bases, the J end lost 8 bases, and 20 bases lay between the germline ends. The germline gives CDR1 MDHEN, CDR2 SYDVKM. The CDR3 is 14 amino acids. In nucleotides, the CDR3 is TGTGCCACCTACGACGGAGGGGTACGGGAAAAACTGTTTTTT. Translated, it gives CATYDGGVREKLFF.

The V and J genes are TRBV11-3 and TRBJ2-1; 8 bases are shared with TRBD1. Germline CDR1 and CDR2: SGHNT and YENEEA. V was clipped by 2 bases and J by 7 bases; unmatched bases: 1. The CDR3 spans 13 residues. The CDR3: CASSLNRGNEQFF. CDR3 nucleotide sequence: TGTGCCAGCAGCTTAAACAGGGGGAATGAGCAGTTCTTC.

V usage is TRBV5-8 and J usage is TRBJ2-3, with D hard to call. In germline, CDR1 is SGHTS, CDR2 YDEGEE. Trimming took off 0 bases at V and 3 bases at J, with 11 bases between the two ends. CDR3 length: 15 residues. DNA for the CDR3: TGTGCCAGCAGCTTGGTGGCGAGGATAACAGATACGCAGTATTTT. This encodes CASSLVARITDTQYF.

This chain uses TRBV7-3 with TRBJ2-3; D is possibly TRBD1 (6 bases). Germline V CDR1 and CDR2: SGHTA, FQGTGA. The CDR3 is made up of 14 amino acids. The V gene lost 3 bases and the J gene lost 0 bases, with 7 bases spanning the gap. The CDR3, as DNA: TGTGCCAGCAGCTTTACAGGGAGCACAGATACGCAGTATTTT. Translating it yields CASSFTGSTDTQYF.

The gene calls are TRBV19 and TRBJ2-3; 10 bases are a match to TRBD1. The germline V gene has CDR1 LNHDA and CDR2 SQIVND (reference sequence). The CDR3 extends over 13 amino acids. Trimming removed 5 bases from V and 5 bases from J; junction bases left unmatched: 1. The CDR3 DNA follows: TGTGCCAGTAGTCGGGACAGGGGAGATACGCAGTATTTT. Translation gives CASSRDRGDTQYF.

J is TRBJ1-2 and V is TRBV6-2 or TRBV6-3, with D maybe TRBD1 (5 bases). Looked up from germline, CDR1 is MNHEY and CDR2 is SVGEGT. V was trimmed by 0 bases and J by 3 bases, leaving 14 bases between them. This CDR3 has 16 residues. CDR3 nucleotide sequence: TGTGCCAGCAGTTACTCGGGGGGTCTTGGCGACTATGGCTACACCTTC. Translating gives CASSYSGGLGDYGYTF.

This chain uses TRBV6-2 or TRBV6-3 with TRBJ1-2; a weak D match, TRBD1 (6 bases). The CDR3 contains 15 residues. Germline V gene sequence: CDR1 MNHEY, CDR2 SVGEGT. Trimming shortened V by 0 bases and J by 8 bases, and 16 bases separated the two germline ends. The CDR3 region is CASSYSDKQGSGYTF. CDR3 sequence (DNA): TGTGCCAGCAGTTACTCGGACAAACAGGGTTCCGGCTACACCTTC.

The chain is built from TRBV9 and TRBJ2-1, with D maybe TRBD1 (5 bases). V lost 2 bases and J lost 5, with 11 bases in between. Germline-derived CDR1 and CDR2 are SGDLS and YYNGEE. CDR3 length: 14 amino acids. CDR3 sequence: CASSVGPRDNEQFF. CDR3 nucleotides: TGTGCCAGCAGCGTGGGGCCCAGGGACAATGAGCAGTTCTTC.

The V and J genes are TRBV11-2 and TRBJ2-1, with TRBD1 matching 9 bases. V lost 5 bases to trimming and J lost 3 bases; unmatched junction nucleotides: 11. This CDR3 comprises 17 residues. Germline assignment: CDR1 SGHAT and CDR2 FQNNGV. CDR3 protein: CASSPHDRGYDYNEQFF. CDR3 DNA sequence: TGTGCCAGCAGCCCACACGACAGGGGGTACGACTACAATGAGCAGTTCTTC. The full variable domain, with the rest looked up from reference TRBV11-2 and TRBJ2-1, is EAGVAQSPRYKIIEKRQSVAFWCNPISGHATLYWYQQILGQGPKLLIQFQNNGVVDDSQLPKDRFSAERLKGVDSTLKIQPAKLEDSAVYLCASSPHDRGYDYNEQFFGPGTRLTVL.

V and J are TRBV25-1 and TRBJ1-2; TRBD1 aligns across 8 bases. CDR1 and CDR2 from the germline V gene are MGHDK and SYGVNS. The CDR3 has 16 residues. V was clipped by 1 base and J by 2 bases; unmatched bases: 6. The CDR3 here is CASSELGTGENYGYTF. The CDR3 coding sequence is TGTGCCAGCAGTGAATTGGGGACAGGCGAAAACTATGGCTACACCTTC.

V usage is TRBV24-1 and J usage is TRBJ1-4; a possible D gene is TRBD1 (6 bases). The CDR3 runs 13 residues. Germline-derived CDR1 and CDR2 are KGHDR and SFDVKD. Trimming shortened V by 4 bases and J by 7 bases, and 9 bases separated the two germline ends. The DNA for the CDR3 is TGTGCCACCAGTGACCCAGGGGTTGAAAAACTGTTTTTT. It codes for CATSDPGVEKLFF.

The chain couples TRBV2 to TRBJ1-5; 11 bases match TRBD1. The germline V gene has CDR1 SNHLY and CDR2 FYNNEI. Trimming removed 4 bases from V and 7 bases from J; junction bases left unmatched: 9. CDR3 length equals 16 residues. CDR3 sequence (DNA): TGTGCCAGCAGTGGACCAGGACAGGGGGCCGGACAGCCCCAGCATTTT. This encodes CASSGPGQGAGQPQHF.

The V call is TRBV28, the J call TRBJ1-6; 9 bases fit TRBD1. The CDR3 has 15 residues. After removal of 5 bases from V and 9 bases from J, the junction contained 8 bases not matched to a gene. The germline gives CDR1 MDHEN, CDR2 SYDVKM. For the CDR3, the DNA is TGTGCCAGCAGTCCCAGCCGACAGGGGGGTTCACCCCTCCACTTT. Protein: CASSPSRQGGSPLHF.

This chain uses TRBV29-1 with TRBJ1-1; D perhaps matches TRBD1 (6 bases). V was cut by 7 bases and J by 3 bases, with 12 bases left in between. Looked up from germline, CDR1 is SQVTM and CDR2 is ANQGSEA. This CDR3 has 12 residues. CDR3 in amino acids: CSGVKGDTEAFF. CDR3 in DNA: TGCAGCGGGGTCAAGGGGGACACTGAAGCTTTCTTT.

The rearrangement links TRBV5-1 to TRBJ1-3, with 8 bases that match TRBD1. CDR3 size: 16 residues. Trimming removed 4 bases from V and 4 bases from J; junction bases left unmatched: 10. Germline values: CDR1 SGHRS, CDR2 YFSETQ. The chain's CDR3 is CASSPASTGVGNTIYF. In nucleotides, the CDR3 is TGCGCCAGCAGCCCCGCCTCGACAGGGGTCGGAAACACCATATATTTT. Full variable domain (outside the CDR3, taken from reference TRBV5-1 and TRBJ1-3): KAGVTQTPRYLIKTRGQQVTLSCSPISGHRSVSWYQQTPGQGLQFLFEYFSETQRNKGNFPGRFSGRQFSNSRSEMNVSTLELGDSALYLCASSPASTGVGNTIYFGEGSWLTVV.

The rearrangement links TRBV7-2 to TRBJ2-1, with TRBD2 matching over 9 bases. After removal of 3 bases from V and 9 bases from J, the junction contained 9 bases not matched to a gene. The CDR3 contains 15 residues. Germline CDR1 and CDR2: SGHTA and FQGNSA. Here the CDR3 DNA reads TGTGCCAGCAGCTTTGTAGGACTAGCGCTTGGTGAGCAGTTCTTC. It translates to CASSFVGLALGEQFF.

The chain joins TRBV7-2 to TRBJ2-1, with a possible D match to TRBD1 (6 bases). Per germline, CDR1 SGHTA and CDR2 FQGNSA. The CDR3 sequence is 17 residues long. Trimming cost V 5 bases and J 3 bases, with 20 bases left between them. The CDR3 DNA sequence: TGTGCCAGCAGCCGTGAACAGGGACAACTATACTACAATGAGCAGTTCTTC. Amino acids: CASSREQGQLYYNEQFF.

In its sample, this clone was seen once. The V and J genes are TRBV7-3 and TRBJ1-1; 10 nucleotides align to TRBD1. The germline V gene encodes CDR1 SGHTA and CDR2 FQGTGA. J gave up 5 bases and V 3 bases, and 3 bases lay outside the gene matches. This CDR3 has 14 amino acids. The CDR3 DNA sequence: TGTGCCAGCAGCTTGGACAGGGGGGAAACTGAAGCTTTCTTT. It is translated as CASSLDRGETEAFF.

This chain joins TRBV7-3 and TRBJ1-1, with 7 nucleotides matching TRBD1. Germline CDR1 reads SGHTA; CDR2 reads FQGTGA. The CDR3 covers 15 residues. V trimming: 1 base; J trimming: 3 bases; junction bases outside the gene matches: 5. CDR3 amino acids: CASSLRGQGDTEAFF. CDR3 coding DNA: TGTGCCAGCAGCTTAAGAGGGCAGGGGGACACTGAAGCTTTCTTT.

This clone appeared once. The rearrangement links TRBV7-2 to TRBJ1-2; the match to TRBD1 covers 12 bases. J lost 5 bases, V lost 5 bases, and 3 bases had no gene match. This CDR3 is built from 14 residues. Germline V gene data show CDR1 as SGHTA and CDR2 as FQGNSA. This chain's CDR3 is CASSPGQGAYGYTF. CDR3 bases: TGTGCCAGCAGCCCGGGACAGGGGGCGTATGGCTACACCTTC.

The J gene is TRBJ1-3, the V gene TRBV29-1; D is possibly TRBD1 (5 bases). Germline loops: CDR1 SQVTM, CDR2 ANQGSEA. With 3 bases removed from V and 0 bases from J, the gap between germline ends came to 9 bases. The CDR3 is 14 residues long. CDR3 sequence: CSVDGTGSGNTIYF. CDR3 DNA sequence: TGCAGCGTTGACGGCACAGGCTCTGGAAACACCATATATTTT.

The rearrangement uses TRBV5-4 and TRBJ2-7, with TRBD1 identical over 7 bases. Per germline, CDR1 SGHNT and CDR2 YYREEE (reference sequence). This CDR3 spans 15 amino acids. V was pared by 2 bases and J by 1 base, with 6 bases of the junction left unmatched. The CDR3 protein is CASSFGTDPSYEQYF. The CDR3 bases are TGTGCCAGCAGCTTTGGGACAGATCCTTCCTACGAGCAGTACTTC.

This clone was recorded only once. This sequence joins TRBV7-9 and TRBJ1-6, with 8 bases lining up with TRBD1. This CDR3 is 17 amino acids long. Germline CDR1 and CDR2: SEHNR and FQNEAQ (reference sequence). V lost 3 bases, J lost 2 bases, and 6 bases stayed unmatched. In DNA form, the CDR3 reads TGTGCCAGCAGCTTCCGTCCAGGGGGCACCTATAATTCACCCCTCCACTTT. Translating it yields CASSFRPGGTYNSPLHF.

V is TRBV9 and J is TRBJ2-1; possibly TRBD2 for D (6 bases). Trimming removed 0 bases at V and 3 bases at J, with 10 bases between. The CDR3 spans 15 residues. Germline CDR1 is SGDLS and CDR2 is YYNGEE. This CDR3 is CASSVDGGVYNEQFF. In DNA form, the CDR3 reads TGTGCCAGCAGCGTAGACGGCGGGGTCTACAATGAGCAGTTCTTC.

The chain recombines TRBV11-2 with TRBJ2-1; 10 positions match TRBD1. Germline V gene data show CDR1 as SGHAT and CDR2 as FQNNGV. This CDR3 is 16 amino acids long. The J segment lost 6 bases and the V segment lost 5 bases, leaving 10 bases of the junction unmatched. The CDR3 loop is CASSLIRDRGFNEQFF. The DNA for the CDR3 is TGTGCCAGCAGCCTGATTAGGGACAGGGGCTTCAATGAGCAGTTCTTC.

The chain uses TRBV5-1 and TRBJ2-1, with 8 bases fitting TRBD2. The CDR3 totals 16 residues. V gave up 7 bases and J gave up 0 bases; unmatched junction bases: 9. Per germline, CDR1 SGHRS and CDR2 YFSETQ. In DNA, the CDR3 is TGCGCCAGCCTGCCGGGAGGGGCACGCTCCTACAATGAGCAGTTCTTC. It specifies CASLPGGARSYNEQFF.

V gene TRBV9 combines with J gene TRBJ2-5; 8 nucleotides agree with TRBD1. V shed 3 bases, J shed 5 bases, and the junction held 9 bases outside the gene matches. Germline values: CDR1 SGDLS, CDR2 YYNGEE. The CDR3 is 15 residues long. The CDR3 sequence: CASSAVMDRVETQYF. The CDR3 nucleotides read TGTGCCAGCAGCGCCGTAATGGACAGGGTGGAGACCCAGTACTTC.